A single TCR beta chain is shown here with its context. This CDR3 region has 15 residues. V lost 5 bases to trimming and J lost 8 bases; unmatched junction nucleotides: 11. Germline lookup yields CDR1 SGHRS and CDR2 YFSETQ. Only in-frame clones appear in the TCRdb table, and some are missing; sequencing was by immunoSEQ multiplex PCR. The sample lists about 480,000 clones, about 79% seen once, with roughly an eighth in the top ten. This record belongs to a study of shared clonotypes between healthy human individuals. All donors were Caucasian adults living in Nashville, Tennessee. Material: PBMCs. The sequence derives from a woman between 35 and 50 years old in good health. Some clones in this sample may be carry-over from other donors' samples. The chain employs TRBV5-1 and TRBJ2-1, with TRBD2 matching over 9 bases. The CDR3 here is CASRESSGSFDEQFF. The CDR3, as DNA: TGCGCCAGCAGAGAGAGTAGCGGGAGCTTCGATGAGCAGTTCTTC.